This is a list of T cell receptor beta chains from one sample in a study of T cell repertoires in cytomegalovirus infection. Via MiXCR, TCRdb re-called the reads, giving one row per CDR3 protein. The sample has about 490,000 distinct CDR3 sequences; approximately 10% are singletons. The sequencing sample was made of PBMCs. The receptors were sampled from a human donor in good health (CMV status not recorded). Some clones in this sample may be carry-over from other donors' samples. CDR3s include the opening cysteine and the closing phenylalanine or tryptophan. Each record gives: clone size, V gene, J gene, CDR3 length, D gene, CDR3 protein, CDR3 DNA. D genes are given only for firm matches. Part of the rows lack a size; the others show once, few, many or a class for expanded clones.

>many|TRBV7-3|TRBJ2-7|13|TRBD1
CASSLGTGYEQYF
TGTGCCAGCAGCTTAGGGACAGGCTACGAGCAGTACTTC
>few|TRBV12-3/TRBV12-4|TRBJ2-1|12|TRBD1
CASNRRGFKQFF
TGTGCCAGCAACCGCAGGGGGTTCAAACAGTTCTTC
>NA|TRBV12-3/TRBV12-4|TRBJ2-3|14|NA
CASSYAGPFDTQYF
TGTGCCAGCAGTTATGCAGGACCTTTTGATACGCAGTATTTT
>few|TRBV7-9|TRBJ2-7|15|TRBD1
CASSFRDRGTYEQYF
TGTGCCAGCAGCTTTCGGGACAGGGGGACCTACGAGCAGTACTTC
>many|TRBV28|TRBJ2-3|15|NA
CASSHIRGSTDTQYF
TGTGCCAGCAGCCATATTCGGGGATCCACAGATACGCAGTATTTT
>many|TRBV2|TRBJ2-7|14|NA
CASSEDGVGDEQYF
TGTGCCAGCAGTGAAGACGGGGTCGGCGACGAGCAGTACTTC
>NA|TRBV19|TRBJ1-1|13|NA
CASSSSGLTVAFF
TGTGCCAGTAGCTCGTCAGGGCTCACTGTAGCTTTCTTT
>few|TRBV20-1|TRBJ2-5|11|NA
CSAPRGETQYF
TGCAGTGCTCCCCGCGGGGAGACCCAGTACTTC
>many|TRBV6-1|TRBJ2-1|11|NA
CASKYREEQFF
TGTGCCAGCAAATACCGGGAGGAGCAGTTCTTC
>NA|TRBV19|TRBJ2-5|13|TRBD2
CASSGAGGETQYF
TGTGCCAGTAGTGGGGCCGGGGGGGAGACCCAGTACTTC
>many|TRBV7-2|TRBJ2-7|11|NA
CASSLGSGQYF
TGTGCCAGCAGCTTGGGAAGTGGGCAGTACTTC
>many|TRBV27|TRBJ1-6|12|NA
CASSPGGSPLHF
TGTGCCAGCAGTCCGGGCGGTTCACCCCTCCACTTT
>few|TRBV29-1|TRBJ2-7|13|NA
CSVSLKVAGEQYF
TGCAGCGTGTCCCTAAAAGTCGCGGGGGAGCAGTACTTC
>NA|TRBV5-1|TRBJ2-3|17|NA
CASSQIPTRGTTDTQYF
TGCGCCAGCAGCCAAATTCCGACTAGGGGTACGACAGATACGCAGTATTTT
>once|TRBV2|TRBJ1-6|13|NA
CASLGQPNSPLHF
TGTGCCAGCCTCGGACAGCCTAATTCACCCCTCCACTTT
>many|TRBV7-9|TRBJ1-3|17|NA
CASSLGTDLLSGNTIYF
TGTGCCAGCAGCTTAGGGACAGACCTGTTGTCAGGAAACACCATATATTTT
>many|TRBV7-9|TRBJ1-4|17|TRBD1
CASTKVPGGPANEKLFF
TGTGCCAGCACTAAAGTCCCAGGGGGACCGGCTAATGAAAAACTGTTTTTT
>many|TRBV12-5|TRBJ2-3|17|TRBD1
CASGQGQGTTSTDTQYF
TGTGCTAGTGGTCAAGGACAGGGAACGACTAGCACAGATACGCAGTATTTT
>many|TRBV19|TRBJ1-2|11|NA
CAGLGGRGYTF
TGTGCCGGCCTAGGGGGACGCGGCTACACCTTC
>many|TRBV7-6|TRBJ2-3|14|NA
CASSPQPSTDTQYF
TGTGCCAGCAGCCCCCAACCTAGCACAGATACGCAGTATTTT
>many|TRBV19|TRBJ1-2|16|NA
CASSMIRGAQRYGYTF
TGTGCCAGTAGTATGATAAGAGGGGCTCAGAGATATGGCTACACCTTC
>many|TRBV7-3|TRBJ2-5|13|TRBD2
CASSSGGEETQYF
TGTGCCAGCAGCTCGGGAGGGGAAGAGACCCAGTACTTC
>many|TRBV11-2|TRBJ2-2|15|TRBD2
CASSRLAGGTGELFF
TGTGCCAGCAGCAGACTAGCGGGGGGCACCGGGGAGCTGTTTTTT
>few|TRBV20-1|TRBJ2-3|14|TRBD2
CTGLAGGVTDTQYF
TGCACGGGACTAGCGGGGGGGGTCACAGATACGCAGTATTTT
>many|TRBV2|TRBJ1-2|13|NA
CASKPGGLYGYTF
TGTGCCAGCAAACCCGGAGGACTCTATGGCTACACCTTC
>few|TRBV20-1|TRBJ2-3|14|TRBD2
CSAGLAGGLDTQYF
TGCAGTGCTGGACTAGCGGGAGGGCTAGATACGCAGTATTTT